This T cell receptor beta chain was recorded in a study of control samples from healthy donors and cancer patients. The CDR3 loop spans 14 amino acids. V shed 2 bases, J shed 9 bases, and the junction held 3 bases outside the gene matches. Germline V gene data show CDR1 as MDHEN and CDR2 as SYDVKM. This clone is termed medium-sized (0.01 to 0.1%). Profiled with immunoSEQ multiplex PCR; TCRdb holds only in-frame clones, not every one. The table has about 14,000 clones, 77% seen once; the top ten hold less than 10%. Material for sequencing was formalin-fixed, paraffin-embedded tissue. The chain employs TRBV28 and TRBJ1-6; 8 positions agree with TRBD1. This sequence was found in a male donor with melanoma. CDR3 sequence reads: CASSLMTGASPLHF. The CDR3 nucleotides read TGTGCCAGCAGTTTAATGACAGGGGCTTCACCCCTCCACTTT.